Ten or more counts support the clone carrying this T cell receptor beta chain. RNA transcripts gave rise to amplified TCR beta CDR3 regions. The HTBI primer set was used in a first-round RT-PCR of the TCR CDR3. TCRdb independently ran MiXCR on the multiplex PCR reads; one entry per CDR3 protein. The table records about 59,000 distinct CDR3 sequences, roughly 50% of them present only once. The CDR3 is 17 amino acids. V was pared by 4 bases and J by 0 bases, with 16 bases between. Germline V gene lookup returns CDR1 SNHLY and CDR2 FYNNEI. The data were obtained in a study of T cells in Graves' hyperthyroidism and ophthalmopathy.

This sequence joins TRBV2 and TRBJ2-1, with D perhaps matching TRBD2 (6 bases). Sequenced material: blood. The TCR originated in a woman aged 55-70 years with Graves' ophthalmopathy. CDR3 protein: CASSGGTGGLSYNEQFF. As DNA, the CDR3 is TGTGCCAGCAGTGGGGGGACTGGCGGGCTCTCCTACAATGAGCAGTTCTTC.